Listed here are 18 T cell receptor beta chains from one sample, sequenced in a study of T cells after yellow fever vaccination. TCRdb independently ran MiXCR on the 5' RACE reads; one entry per CDR3 protein. The table lists 100,000 to 150,000 distinct CDR3 sequences, around 15% of them singletons. The specimen comprised CD8+ T cells sorted from PBMCs, sampled 5 days after the yellow fever booster vaccination. The receptors derive from a man aged 18 to 35 who received the YFV17D yellow fever vaccine.

In its sample, this clonotype was seen many times. The rearrangement links TRBV4-1 to TRBJ1-1; 9 nucleotides agree with TRBD1. Trimming at V came to 1 base and at J to 3 bases, leaving 9 bases not matched to a gene. Germline V gene sequence: CDR1 MGHRA, CDR2 YSYEKL. CDR3 length: 17 amino acids. CDR3 bases: TGCGCCAGCAGCCAAGTAACTATAGGGACAGGGTACACTGAAGCTTTCTTT. It is translated as CASSQVTIGTGYTEAFF.

In its sample, this clonotype was seen a few times. This chain links TRBV20-1 with TRBJ2-2, with 12 bases that match TRBD1. The germline V gene has CDR1 DFQATT and CDR2 SNEGSKA (reference sequence). The V and J ends lost 5 bases and 6 bases, in that order; junction bases with no gene match: 4. This CDR3 spans 14 amino acids. The DNA of the CDR3 is TGCAGTGCTTGGCGGGACAGGGGGCCCGGGGAGCTGTTTTTT. Translating gives CSAWRDRGPGELFF.

This clonotype was found a few times. The CDR3 DNA sequence: TGTGCCAGCAGTGTAGGGAACACCTATGGCTACACCTTC. Translating it yields CASSVGNTYGYTF. The chain uses TRBV12-3 or TRBV12-4 and TRBJ1-2; no clear D gene. The CDR3 sequence is 13 residues long. Trimming cost V 5 bases and J 4 bases, with 11 bases left between them.

The chain couples TRBV5-4 to TRBJ1-1, with a possible D match to TRBD1 (5 bases). V lost 7 bases to trimming and J lost 0 bases, with 13 bases between them. Germline CDR1 and CDR2: SGHNT and YYREEE (reference sequence). The CDR3 spans 14 residues. This CDR3 reads CASPGDGLNTEAFF. DNA of the CDR3: TGTGCCAGCCCGGGGGACGGATTGAACACTGAAGCTTTCTTT.

There are many counts of this clonotype. The rearrangement links TRBV12-3 or TRBV12-4 to TRBJ2-1; no clear D. The CDR3 runs 13 residues. V lost 3 bases and J 0 bases, leaving 3 bases between the germline ends. As DNA, the CDR3 is TGTGCCAGCAGTTTTGGCTCCTACAATGAGCAGTTCTTC. It yields the protein CASSFGSYNEQFF.

The genes are TRBV5-1 and TRBJ2-3, with D tentatively TRBD1 (6 bases). The V end lost 4 bases, the J end lost 0 bases, and 9 bases lay between the germline ends. This CDR3 is 14 amino acids long. Germline V gene lookup returns CDR1 SGHRS and CDR2 YFSETQ. DNA of the CDR3: TGCGCCAGCAGCGGGGGCAGAAGCACAGATACGCAGTATTTT. Its protein product is CASSGGRSTDTQYF.

The V call is TRBV7-8, the J call TRBJ2-3; 10 bases align to TRBD2. V dropped 5 bases and J dropped 8; count of bases not matched to a gene: 4. The CDR3 has 13 amino acids. In germline, CDR1 is SGHVS, CDR2 FQNEAQ. The CDR3 DNA reads as TGTGCCAGCAGCCCAGCGGGGGGGCCTACGCAGTATTTT. It yields the protein CASSPAGGPTQYF.

This clonotype has at least ten counts. CDR3: CSAEGYNEQFF. CDR3 coding DNA: TGCAGTGCTGAGGGATACAATGAGCAGTTCTTC. This rearrangement joins TRBV20-1 to TRBJ2-1; tentatively, D is TRBD2 (5 bases). CDR1 and CDR2 from the germline V gene are DFQATT and SNEGSKA (reference sequence). This CDR3 region has 11 residues. The ends were cut back, 5 bases at V and 4 bases at J, with 6 bases in the middle.

This clonotype came up a few times. This chain joins TRBV4-3 and TRBJ2-5, with 10 nucleotides matching TRBD2. The V and J ends lost 0 bases and 5 bases, in that order; junction bases with no gene match: 9. Looked up from germline, CDR1 is LGHNA and CDR2 is YSLEER. The CDR3 covers 17 residues. The CDR3 sequence: CASSQDMVAGGTETQYF. CDR3 nucleotide sequence: TGCGCCAGCAGCCAAGATATGGTAGCGGGGGGCACGGAGACCCAGTACTTC.

Many counts were recorded for this clonotype. The chain joins TRBV27 to TRBJ1-2; the D gene is possibly TRBD1 (5 bases). In germline, CDR1 is MNHEY, CDR2 SMNVEV (reference sequence). Deletions cut 1 base from V and 6 bases from J, with 12 bases between. The CDR3 has 14 amino acids. This CDR3 is CASSLLGQGDGYTF. CDR3 nucleotide sequence: TGTGCCAGCAGTTTATTAGGTCAGGGAGATGGCTACACCTTC.

The gene calls are TRBV7-2 and TRBJ2-5; possibly TRBD2 for D (7 bases). V lost 5 bases, J lost 5 bases, and 21 bases lay in between. The CDR3 sequence is 16 residues long. Per germline, CDR1 SGHTA and CDR2 FQGNSA. The CDR3 reads CASSPILGGQSETQYF. In nucleotides, the CDR3 is TGTGCCAGCAGCCCAATTTTGGGGGGGCAGTCGGAGACCCAGTACTTC.

This chain links TRBV9 with TRBJ2-2; TRBD1 matches 9 bases. Germline CDR1 is SGDLS and CDR2 is YYNGEE. V lost 2 bases, J lost 6 bases, and 8 bases stayed unmatched. The CDR3 runs to 16 residues. Here the CDR3 reads CASSVRDRVPSGELFF. The CDR3 region has the DNA TGTGCCAGCAGCGTCCGGGACAGGGTACCTTCCGGGGAGCTGTTTTTT.

The chain links TRBV7-6 to TRBJ2-2, with 10 bases matching TRBD2. Germline CDR1 reads SGHVS; CDR2 reads FNYEAQ. V lost 3 bases to trimming and J lost 1 base; unmatched junction nucleotides: 2. This CDR3 comprises 16 residues. CDR3 residues: CASSLERGGNTGELFF. The CDR3, as DNA: TGTGCCAGCAGCTTGGAGCGGGGGGGGAACACCGGGGAGCTGTTTTTT.

This clonotype was observed a handful of times. The chain joins TRBV28 to TRBJ2-7, with D maybe TRBD2 (5 bases). Germline CDR1 and CDR2: MDHEN and SYDVKM. Trimming pared 2 bases from V and 0 bases from J, leaving 5 bases between. The CDR3 loop spans 13 amino acids. The CDR3 nucleotides read TGTGCCAGCAGTTTAGCGGGCTCCTACGAGCAGTACGTC. Its translation is CASSLAGSYEQYV.

Only a few counts were recorded for this clonotype. This chain uses TRBV5-1 with TRBJ2-1; 7 bases are shared with TRBD2. Germline loops: CDR1 SGHRS, CDR2 YFSETQ. Trimming at V came to 3 bases and at J to 7 bases, leaving 10 bases not matched to a gene. The CDR3 totals 15 residues. CDR3 region: CASSWGLSGVNEQFF. CDR3 bases: TGCGCCAGCAGCTGGGGTTTAAGCGGGGTAAATGAGCAGTTCTTC.

The gene calls are TRBV11-2 and TRBJ1-3; D unclear. Germline V lookup: CDR1 SGHAT, CDR2 FQNNGV. The length of the CDR3 is 15 residues. V dropped 2 bases and J dropped 0 bases, with 8 bases sitting between them. CDR3 in amino acids: CASSLHSGSGNTIYF. The DNA for the CDR3 is TGTGCCAGCAGCTTACACAGTGGCTCTGGAAACACCATATATTTT.

The chain links TRBV27 to TRBJ1-1; a possible D gene is TRBD1 (6 bases). Germline CDR1 and CDR2: MNHEY and SMNVEV (reference sequence). The ends were cut back, 6 bases at V and 1 base at J, with 12 bases in the middle. The length of the CDR3 is 14 residues. In DNA, the CDR3 is TGTGCCAGCAGAGGGGGACACGAGAACACTGAAGCTTTCTTT. Residues: CASRGGHENTEAFF.

There are a few counts of this clonotype. The V gene is TRBV7-9, the J gene TRBJ1-4; D perhaps matches TRBD1 (5 bases). Between the trimmed V and J ends, which lost 3 bases and 8 bases, there was a span of 7 bases. CDR3 length equals 12 residues. Germline V gene data show CDR1 as SEHNR and CDR2 as FQNEAQ (reference sequence). DNA of the CDR3: TGTGCCAGCAGCTTTCGGGGCGAAAAACTGTTTTTT. This codes for CASSFRGEKLFF.